The clone carrying this TCR beta chain was seen once. Germline V gene data show CDR1 as SGHVS and CDR2 as FNYEAQ. With V trimmed by 5 bases and J by 0 bases, 1 base remained unmatched. The CDR3 is 14 amino acids. Clones were sequenced by immunoSEQ multiplex PCR, and TCRdb holds only the in-frame ones, with some missing. Of around 730,000 clones listed, roughly 88% are singletons. These data come from a study of shared T cell receptors in the human thymus. These sequences were also reported in another study, on human thymus T cells. That source reports: Corrective cardiac surgery supplied the resected thymus tissue.

This chain joins TRBV7-6 and TRBJ1-3; 7 bases match TRBD1. This sequence originates from a girl in the first two years of life with a congenital heart defect. Sequenced input: thymocytes. The DNA for the CDR3 is TGTGCCAGCAGCCCAGGGGGCTCTGGAAACACCATATATTTT. It translates to CASSPGGSGNTIYF. Complete variable domain (other parts from reference TRBV7-6 and TRBJ1-3): GAGVSQSPRYKVTKRGQDVALRCDPISGHVSLYWYRQALGQGPEFLTYFNYEAQQDKSGLPNDRFSAERPEGSISTLTIQRTEQRDSAMYRCASSPGGSGNTIYFGEGSWLTVV.